The rows below give T cell receptor beta chains drawn from one sample of a study of response to subunit inactivated influenza vaccine. One entry per CDR3 protein results from TCRdb running MiXCR on the RT-PCR reads. Counted here are hundreds of thousands of distinct CDR3 sequences, around 18% occurring once; the ten biggest clones make up around 9.9%. Sample: PBMCs from blood, taken roughly 5 days after vaccination. Source of these receptors: a man aged 50 to 59 who received an inactivated influenza vaccine. CDR3s include the opening cysteine and the closing phenylalanine or tryptophan. D genes are given only for firm matches. Some rows have no size entry. The others give once, few or many, or a class for an expanded clone.

J: TRBJ2-7; size: -; V: TRBV2; D: -; DNA: TGTGCCAGCAGTGAGTCCGTCTTC; CDR3: CASSESVF
J: TRBJ2-1; size: few; V: TRBV5-1; D: TRBD2; DNA: TGCGCCAGCAGCCCGGGAGGGACGTCACCTCCTCGCGGCAATGAGCAGTTCTTC; CDR3: CASSPGGTSPPRGNEQFF
J: TRBJ2-1; size: few; V: TRBV6-1; D: -; DNA: TGTGCCAGCAGCCAAAGCATTAGCGGAGCCTACAATGAGCAGTTCTTC; CDR3: CASSQSISGAYNEQFF
J: TRBJ2-7; size: -; V: TRBV5-1; D: -; DNA: TGCGCCAGCAGCTTGGCCCTAACAGGGTCTAGTCACGAGCAGTACTTC; CDR3: CASSLALTGSSHEQYF
J: TRBJ2-3; size: few; V: TRBV4-2; D: TRBD2; DNA: TGTGCCAGCAGCCAAGATGGGGTTCGGCTAGCGGGGGTCGCTAGCACAGATACGCAGTATTTT; CDR3: CASSQDGVRLAGVASTDTQYF
J: TRBJ1-2; size: many; V: TRBV20-1; D: -; DNA: TGCAGTGCTAGAGACCTTAACTATGGCTACACCTTC; CDR3: CSARDLNYGYTF
J: TRBJ2-3; size: few; V: TRBV7-2; D: -; DNA: TGTGCCAGCAGCTTAGCGCCTAAAGATACGCAGTATTTT; CDR3: CASSLAPKDTQYF
J: TRBJ1-2; size: few; V: TRBV6-2/TRBV6-3; D: -; DNA: TGTGCCAGCAGTTCCGTGGGCCAGGGGTATGGCTACACCTTC; CDR3: CASSSVGQGYGYTF
J: TRBJ1-2; size: -; V: TRBV6-5; D: TRBD1; DNA: TGTGCCAGCAGTTACCAGGACAGGGTGGGCGGCTACACCTTC; CDR3: CASSYQDRVGGYTF
J: TRBJ2-1; size: few; V: TRBV12-3/TRBV12-4; D: TRBD1; DNA: TGTGCCACCACCACAGGGGGCCAATACAATGAGCAGTTCTTC; CDR3: CATTTGGQYNEQFF
J: TRBJ2-5; size: few; V: TRBV20-1; D: -; DNA: TGCAGTGCTAGTAGTCGAGGGGCCCAGATCCCGGGTTCGGGCGAGACCCAGTACTTC; CDR3: CSASSRGAQIPGSGETQYF
J: TRBJ2-5; size: -; V: TRBV20-1; D: -; DNA: TGCAGTGCTGGGGGGCGAGAGACCCAGTACTTC; CDR3: CSAGGRETQYF
J: TRBJ1-1; size: -; V: TRBV7-6; D: -; DNA: TGTGCCAGCAGATCCGTTAAGAACATGAACACTGAAGCTTTCTTT; CDR3: CASRSVKNMNTEAFF
J: TRBJ2-2; size: -; V: TRBV2; D: -; DNA: TGTGCCAGCACCAGGGAGGGGGTAAGGGCCGGGGAGCTGTTTTTT; CDR3: CASTREGVRAGELFF
J: TRBJ2-1; size: -; V: TRBV3-1; D: TRBD2; DNA: TGTGCCAGCAGCGCTAGACGACTAGCGGGAGCCAACAATGAGCAGTTCTTC; CDR3: CASSARRLAGANNEQFF
J: TRBJ2-1; size: few; V: TRBV20-1; D: -; DNA: TGCAGTGCTAGAGATCTCAGCGGTGAACTGAGCTCCTACAATGAGCAGTTCTTC; CDR3: CSARDLSGELSSYNEQFF
J: TRBJ2-2; size: -; V: TRBV7-2; D: -; DNA: TGTGCCAGCAGCTTAGAGGTCACCACGAACACCGGGGAGCTGTTTTTT; CDR3: CASSLEVTTNTGELFF
J: TRBJ2-2; size: -; V: TRBV5-1; D: TRBD2; DNA: TGCGCCAGCAGCTTGTACGCTAGCGGGAGAACCGGGGAGCTGTTTTTT; CDR3: CASSLYASGRTGELFF
J: TRBJ2-7; size: few; V: TRBV4-1; D: -; DNA: TGCGCCAGCAGCCAGCAGAATTCCTACGAGCAGTACTTC; CDR3: CASSQQNSYEQYF
J: TRBJ2-2; size: many; V: TRBV12-3/TRBV12-4; D: -; DNA: TGTGCCAGCAGTAGTACTACAGGGCCCGGGGAGCTGTTTTTT; CDR3: CASSSTTGPGELFF
J: TRBJ1-1; size: few; V: TRBV13; D: TRBD1; DNA: TGTGCCAGCAGCTCCCCCAGGGGGCAGGGAACTGAAGCTTTCTTT; CDR3: CASSSPRGQGTEAFF
J: TRBJ2-3; size: -; V: TRBV2; D: -; DNA: TGTGCCAGCAGGGGGGCTGTTACAGATACGCAGTATTTT; CDR3: CASRGAVTDTQYF
J: TRBJ1-2; size: many; V: TRBV12-3/TRBV12-4; D: -; DNA: TGTGCCAGCAGTTTAGGGCTCAGGGAGAACTATGGCTACACCTTC; CDR3: CASSLGLRENYGYTF
J: TRBJ2-1; size: few; V: TRBV4-1; D: -; DNA: TGCGCCAGCAGCCAAGATGACTCCCTACGCAATGAGCAGTTCTTC; CDR3: CASSQDDSLRNEQFF
J: TRBJ2-1; size: few; V: TRBV5-5; D: TRBD2; DNA: TGTGCCAGCAGCTCTCTAGCGGGGGCCTCCTACAATGAGCAGTTCTTC; CDR3: CASSSLAGASYNEQFF
J: TRBJ2-1; size: many; V: TRBV5-1; D: -; DNA: TGCGCCAGCAGCTGGGGGGAGCGTCAAGAGCAGTTCTTC; CDR3: CASSWGERQEQFF
J: TRBJ2-3; size: -; V: TRBV4-2; D: -; DNA: TGTGCCAGCAGCTTCGAAGGAGGGGGGGCCTCAGATACGCAGTATTTT; CDR3: CASSFEGGGASDTQYF
J: TRBJ2-1; size: -; V: TRBV5-1; D: TRBD2; DNA: TGCGCCAGCAGCTTGGGGCCTAGCGGAAACAATGAGCAGTTCTTC; CDR3: CASSLGPSGNNEQFF
J: TRBJ2-1; size: many; V: TRBV5-1; D: TRBD1; DNA: TGCGCCAGCAGCCAGGGGGACAGCTACAATGAGCAGTTCTTC; CDR3: CASSQGDSYNEQFF
J: TRBJ2-1; size: -; V: TRBV5-5; D: TRBD2; DNA: TGTGCCAGCAGCCACAGACTAGCAAAATACAATGAGCAGTTCTTC; CDR3: CASSHRLAKYNEQFF
J: TRBJ1-2; size: few; V: TRBV12-3/TRBV12-4; D: TRBD1; DNA: TGTGCCAGCAGGAGCAGGACAGGGCATGGTGGCTACACCTTC; CDR3: CASRSRTGHGGYTF
J: TRBJ2-7; size: -; V: TRBV12-3/TRBV12-4; D: TRBD1; DNA: TGTGCCAGCAGTTTACGGATGACAGGGCAATGGGAGCAGTACTTC; CDR3: CASSLRMTGQWEQYF
J: TRBJ2-2; size: -; V: TRBV20-1; D: TRBD2; DNA: TGCAGTGGCACGCCGGGACTAGCGGGAGATTTTAGCACCGGGGAGCTGTTTTTT; CDR3: CSGTPGLAGDFSTGELFF
J: TRBJ2-3; size: -; V: TRBV7-2; D: TRBD2; DNA: TGTGCCAGCAGCCCAACCGGGGGGTGGGGCACAGATACGCAGTATTTT; CDR3: CASSPTGGWGTDTQYF
J: TRBJ2-2; size: -; V: TRBV19; D: TRBD1; DNA: TGTGCCTCATTCCGGGGACAGAGTAACACCGGGGAGCTGTTTTTT; CDR3: CASFRGQSNTGELFF
J: TRBJ2-7; size: -; V: TRBV2; D: -; DNA: TGTGCCAGCAGTGAAGTTACAGGGCAGGGCGAGCAGTACTTC; CDR3: CASSEVTGQGEQYF
J: TRBJ2-3; size: few; V: TRBV19; D: TRBD2; DNA: TGTGCCAGTAGTACGCTGACTAGCGGGAGAGCGCGAGATACGCAGTATTTT; CDR3: CASSTLTSGRARDTQYF
J: TRBJ2-3; size: few; V: TRBV7-9; D: TRBD1; DNA: TGTGCCATCACGAGCGGGACAGGGGGCACAGATACGCAGTATTTT; CDR3: CAITSGTGGTDTQYF
J: TRBJ2-1; size: -; V: TRBV4-2; D: -; DNA: TGTGCCATGAGCCCCGGCCTCAATGAGCAGTTCTTC; CDR3: CAMSPGLNEQFF
J: TRBJ1-1; size: -; V: TRBV6-6; D: -; DNA: TGTGCCAGCCTGAACACTGAAGCTTTCTTT; CDR3: CASLNTEAFF
J: TRBJ2-5; size: -; V: TRBV7-2; D: TRBD1; DNA: TGTGCCAGCAGCCCAGACCAGGGGGCGAAGACCCAGTACTTC; CDR3: CASSPDQGAKTQYF
J: TRBJ1-2; size: -; V: TRBV10-3; D: TRBD1; DNA: TGTGCCATCAGTGACTGGCAGACAGGGCGCTACACCTTC; CDR3: CAISDWQTGRYTF
J: TRBJ2-4; size: few; V: TRBV12-3/TRBV12-4; D: -; DNA: TGTGCCAGCAGTTTCGGGGAGAACATTCAGTACTTC; CDR3: CASSFGENIQYF
J: TRBJ2-7; size: -; V: TRBV7-9; D: TRBD2; DNA: TGTGCCAGCAGCTTGCTTCCTAGCGGACCCTCCTACGAGCAGTACTTC; CDR3: CASSLLPSGPSYEQYF
J: TRBJ1-1; size: few; V: TRBV20-1; D: -; DNA: TGCAGTGCTAGTAGGCCAGGGTTTCAGACCACTGAAGCTTTCTTT; CDR3: CSASRPGFQTTEAFF
J: TRBJ2-6; size: -; V: TRBV2; D: -; DNA: TGTGCCAGCAGTGAAATAGGGACTGGGGCCAACGTCCTGACTTTC; CDR3: CASSEIGTGANVLTF
J: TRBJ1-1; size: many; V: TRBV27; D: -; DNA: TGTGCCAGCAGTTTATGGCCTTTGGGTCTCTACACTGAAGCTTTCTTT; CDR3: CASSLWPLGLYTEAFF
J: TRBJ2-7; size: few; V: TRBV20-1; D: TRBD1; DNA: TGCAGTGCTAGACGGACAGGGGGTTCCGAGCAGTACTTC; CDR3: CSARRTGGSEQYF
J: TRBJ2-7; size: once; V: TRBV5-1; D: -; DNA: TGCGCCAGCAGCCGTGGAGGGACAGCAAACTACGAGCAGTACTTC; CDR3: CASSRGGTANYEQYF
J: TRBJ2-1; size: few; V: TRBV20-1; D: -; DNA: TGCAGTGCTAGAATAAGGGGATGGAACAATGAGCAGTTCTTC; CDR3: CSARIRGWNNEQFF
J: TRBJ2-2; size: -; V: TRBV20-1; D: TRBD2; DNA: TGCAGTGCTAGAGTTCGGGAGGGCCGTACCGCCGGGGAGCTGTTTTTT; CDR3: CSARVREGRTAGELFF
J: TRBJ1-1; size: few; V: TRBV12-3/TRBV12-4; D: -; DNA: TGTGCCACCCACCAGGGCCAGGGTGGAACTGAAGCTTTCTTT; CDR3: CATHQGQGGTEAFF
J: TRBJ1-3; size: -; V: TRBV27; D: TRBD1; DNA: TGTGCCAGCAGGGGCGGACAGGGGCAAGGAAACACCATATATTTT; CDR3: CASRGGQGQGNTIYF
J: TRBJ2-4; size: -; V: TRBV6-1; D: -; DNA: TGTGCCAGCACCCAAGGATGGGAGCTTGGATCAGCCAAAAACATTCAGTACTTC; CDR3: CASTQGWELGSAKNIQYF